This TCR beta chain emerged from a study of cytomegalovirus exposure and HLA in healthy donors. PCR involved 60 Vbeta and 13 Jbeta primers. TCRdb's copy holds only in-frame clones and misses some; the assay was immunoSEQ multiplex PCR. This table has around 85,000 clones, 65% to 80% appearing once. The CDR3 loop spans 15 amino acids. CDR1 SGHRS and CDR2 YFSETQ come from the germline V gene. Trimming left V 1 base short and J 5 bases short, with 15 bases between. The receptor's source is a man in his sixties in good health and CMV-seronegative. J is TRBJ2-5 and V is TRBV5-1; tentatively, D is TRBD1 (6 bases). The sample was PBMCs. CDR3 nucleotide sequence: TGCGCCAGCAGCTTGACGACAGGTGCCGGGGAGACCCAGTACTTC. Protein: CASSLTTGAGETQYF.